What follows are 18 T cell receptor beta chains derived from one specimen sequenced in a study of blood T cell repertoires in COVID-19. Sequencing was performed with immunoSEQ multiplex PCR; in TCRdb, only in-frame clones are kept and a portion is missing. The top ten hold 15% to 20% of the sample, which has about 130,000 clones, approximately 86% seen once. Input material: peripheral blood. These receptors originate from a woman aged 50 to 60 who had recovered from COVID-19.

This chain joins TRBV6-2 or TRBV6-3 and TRBJ2-2; no clear D. The V end lost 5 bases, the J end lost 4 bases, and 8 bases lay between the germline ends. The CDR3 consists of 13 residues. Germline V lookup: CDR1 MNHEY, CDR2 SVGEGT. The CDR3 protein is CASSPLVTGELFF. The CDR3 region has the DNA TGTGCCAGCAGTCCCTTAGTCACCGGGGAGCTGTTTTTT.

The chain couples TRBV19 to TRBJ2-7; 11 nucleotides match TRBD1. The CDR3 has 14 amino acids. V gave up 6 bases and J gave up 4 bases; unmatched junction bases: 5. The germline gives CDR1 LNHDA, CDR2 SQIVND (reference sequence). CDR3: CASRSGTGGYEQYF. The CDR3 DNA follows: TGTGCCAGTAGGTCCGGGACAGGGGGATACGAGCAGTACTTC.

The chain carries TRBV7-3 and TRBJ2-1, with a possible D match to TRBD1 (6 bases). This CDR3 spans 13 amino acids. Germline V CDR1 and CDR2: SGHTA, FQGTGA. The V and J ends lost 5 bases and 5 bases respectively, with 10 bases between them. The CDR3 DNA sequence: TGTGCCAGCAGCCCTGGGGGCCACAATGAGCAGTTCTTC. Its translation: CASSPGGHNEQFF.

The sample holds a few counts of this clone. The J gene is TRBJ2-6, the V gene TRBV5-8; D is undetermined. The V end lost 0 bases, the J end lost 0 bases, and 10 bases lay between the germline ends. CDR1 is SGHTS and CDR2 is YDEGEE in the germline V gene. The CDR3 consists of 17 residues. CDR3 residues: CASSLVSDYSGANVLTF. The CDR3 DNA is TGTGCCAGCAGCTTGGTCTCAGATTACTCTGGGGCCAACGTCCTGACTTTC.

This clone was picked up one time. This chain connects TRBV5-4 to TRBJ1-2, with 8 bases identical to TRBD1. Trimming at V came to 0 bases and at J to 7 bases, leaving 17 bases not matched to a gene. Germline values: CDR1 SGHNT, CDR2 YYREEE (reference sequence). This CDR3 comprises 18 residues. The chain's CDR3 is CASSLGGAGGAGLGGYTF. The CDR3 DNA sequence: TGTGCCAGCAGCTTGGGGGGTGCAGGGGGCGCCGGGTTGGGTGGCTACACCTTC. The whole variable domain, filled in from reference TRBV5-4 and TRBJ1-2, reads ETGVTQSPTHLIKTRGQQVTLRCSSQSGHNTVSWYQQALGQGPQFIFQYYREEENGRGNFPPRFSGLQFPNYSSELNVNALELDDSALYLCASSLGGAGGAGLGGYTFGSGTRLTVV.

This clone has more than one count but fewer than ten. DNA of the CDR3: TGCGCCAGCAGCCCCGGGCCGGGGGGTGGCTACACCTTC. It is translated as CASSPGPGGGYTF. J is TRBJ1-2 and V is TRBV5-1; perhaps TRBD1 as D (5 bases). V was clipped by 4 bases and J by 7 bases, with 14 bases between them. Germline lookup yields CDR1 SGHRS and CDR2 YFSETQ. The CDR3 is made up of 13 amino acids.

J is TRBJ1-6 and V is TRBV5-4, with 9 bases lining up with TRBD1. V was pared by 4 bases and J by 7 bases, with 9 bases of the junction left unmatched. The CDR3 has 16 amino acids. CDR1 and CDR2 (germline): SGHNT, YYREEE (reference sequence). CDR3 sequence reads: CASSPLGGTGNSPLHF. CDR3 DNA: TGTGCCAGCAGCCCATTGGGGGGGACAGGGAATTCACCCCTCCACTTT.

This chain links TRBV2 with TRBJ1-6; 9 bases fit TRBD1. The CDR3 loop spans 13 amino acids. With 9 bases clipped from V and 13 bases from J, the junction kept 10 bases outside the gene matches. Germline V gene sequence: CDR1 SNHLY, CDR2 FYNNEI. In DNA, the CDR3 is TGTGCCAGTGGGGACAGGGTTGAGGCGCCCCTCCACTTT. It yields the protein CASGDRVEAPLHF.

The chain couples TRBV11-2 to TRBJ2-5; 10 positions match TRBD2. There are 16 residues in the CDR3. The V segment lost 3 bases and the J segment 5 bases; nucleotides outside the gene matches: 9. Germline-derived CDR1 and CDR2 are SGHAT and FQNNGV. The CDR3 region has the DNA TGTGCCAGCAGCTTCGCCCTAGCGGGAGTGAGGGAGACCCAGTACTTC. Translation gives CASSFALAGVRETQYF.

V and J are TRBV18 and TRBJ1-1; no definite D call. CDR1 is KGHSH, CDR2 LQKENI, per germline. The V gene lost 3 bases and the J gene lost 2 bases, with 10 bases spanning the gap. This CDR3 has 14 amino acids. This CDR3 is CASSPITRNTEAFF. DNA for the CDR3: TGTGCCAGCTCACCTATCACGCGTAACACTGAAGCTTTCTTT.

This CDR3 reads CASSDNPGYEQYF. The CDR3 DNA is TGTGCCAGCAGTGATAATCCGGGCTACGAGCAGTACTTC. The V call is TRBV6-1, the J call TRBJ2-7; no clear D gene. The germline V gene encodes CDR1 MNHNS and CDR2 SASEGT. This CDR3 spans 13 amino acids. V lost 3 bases and J lost 3, with 9 bases in between.

The chain is built from TRBV2 and TRBJ1-1; TRBD1 matches 8 bases. The CDR3 runs to 15 residues. Trimming took 2 bases from V and 3 from J; bases not matched to a gene: 5. The germline CDR1 and CDR2 sequences are SNHLY and FYNNEI. This CDR3 is CASSEQGARDTEAFF. Written as DNA, the CDR3 is TGTGCCAGCAGTGAACAGGGGGCCAGGGACACTGAAGCTTTCTTT.

The V gene is TRBV29-1, the J gene TRBJ2-1, with TRBD2 identical over 12 bases. This CDR3 contains 14 residues. V lost 7 bases to trimming and J lost 9 bases; unmatched junction nucleotides: 10. Per germline, CDR1 SQVTM and CDR2 ANQGSEA. The CDR3 DNA sequence: TGCAGCGCCTCGGGACTAGCGGGTGTGGGTGAGCAGTTCTTC. It translates to CSASGLAGVGEQFF.

The chain combines TRBV11-3 with TRBJ2-2, with D possibly matching TRBD1 (7 bases). The CDR3 is 16 amino acids. V was pared by 7 bases and J by 5 bases, with 20 bases between. Germline V gives CDR1 SGHNT, CDR2 YENEEA. CDR3 DNA: TGTGCCAGCAATCCAGGGGGACTCCTTGAGACCGGGGAGCTGTTTTTT. This encodes CASNPGGLLETGELFF. The full variable domain, with the rest looked up from reference TRBV11-3 and TRBJ2-2, is EAGVVQSPRYKIIEKKQPVAFWCNPISGHNTLYWYLQNLGQGPELLIRYENEEAVDDSQLPKDRFSAERLKGVDSTLKIQPAELGDSAVYLCASNPGGLLETGELFFGEGSRLTVL.

The CDR3 here is CASSFSVSSDEQFF. CDR3 bases: TGTGCCAGCAGCTTTAGTGTCTCTTCGGATGAGCAGTTCTTC. The rearrangement uses TRBV11-3 and TRBJ2-1, with D unresolved. Germline CDR1 and CDR2: SGHNT and YENEEA. The CDR3 contains 14 residues. V was cut by 3 bases and J by 8 bases, with 14 bases left in between.

This clone showed up just a few times. This rearrangement joins TRBV5-1 to TRBJ1-1; 7 positions agree with TRBD1. CDR3 size: 15 residues. Germline V lookup: CDR1 SGHRS, CDR2 YFSETQ. With 7 bases clipped from V and 1 base from J, the junction kept 10 bases outside the gene matches. CDR3 sequence: CASASQGQENTEAFF. The CDR3 DNA follows: TGCGCCAGCGCGTCACAGGGGCAGGAGAACACTGAAGCTTTCTTT.

The chain recombines TRBV7-8 with TRBJ1-1; 7 bases align to TRBD1. This CDR3 spans 17 amino acids. V shed 3 bases, J shed 0 bases, and the junction held 10 bases outside the gene matches. CDR1 SGHVS and CDR2 FQNEAQ come from the germline V gene. CDR3 residues: CASSFTRGAGMNTEAFF. The CDR3 DNA follows: TGTGCCAGCAGCTTCACCAGGGGGGCAGGAATGAACACTGAAGCTTTCTTT.

V and J are TRBV29-1 and TRBJ2-1; maybe TRBD1 (6 bases). The CDR3 runs 13 residues. The germline CDR1 and CDR2 sequences are SQVTM and ANQGSEA. The V gene lost 1 base and the J gene lost 11 bases, with 15 bases spanning the gap. The DNA for the CDR3 is TGCAGCGTTGAAGGGCAGGGGTTAAATCAGCAGTTCTTC. Encoded protein: CSVEGQGLNQQFF.